This T cell receptor beta chain was observed in a study of OX40 agonist ivuxolimab in advanced cancers. Using immunoSEQ multiplex PCR, the repertoire was profiled, and TCRdb retains in-frame clones only, with some absent. The sample has approximately 70,000 clones; roughly 88% are singletons. Comment on this clone: At the DNA level, this CDR3 is encoded by other sequences in the same sample as well.

The specimen was CD4+ or CD8+ T cells sorted from blood, collected in a trial of the OX40 agonist ivuxolimab. This clonotype was sampled from an adult with an advanced solid tumor such as melanoma, head and neck, liver or kidney cancer.

This CDR3 reads CASSPRTGYNEQFF. The CDR3 bases are TGTGCCAGCAGCCCCAGGACAGGGTACAATGAGCAGTTCTTC. The chain recombines TRBV11-2 with TRBJ2-1, with TRBD1 matching 8 bases. Germline V gene data show CDR1 as SGHAT and CDR2 as FQNNGV. The CDR3 consists of 14 residues. V lost 5 bases, J lost 4 bases, and 4 bases stayed unmatched.